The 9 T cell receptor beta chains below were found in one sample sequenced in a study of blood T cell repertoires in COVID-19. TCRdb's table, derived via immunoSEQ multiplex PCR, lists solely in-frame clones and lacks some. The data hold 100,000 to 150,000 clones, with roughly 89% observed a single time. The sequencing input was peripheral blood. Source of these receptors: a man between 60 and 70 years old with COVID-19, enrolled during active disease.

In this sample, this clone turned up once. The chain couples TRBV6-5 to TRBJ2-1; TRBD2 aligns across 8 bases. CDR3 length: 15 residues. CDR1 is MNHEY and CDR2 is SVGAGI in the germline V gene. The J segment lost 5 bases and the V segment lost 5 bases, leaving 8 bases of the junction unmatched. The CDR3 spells CASSPAGGANNEQFF. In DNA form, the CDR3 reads TGTGCCAGCAGTCCCGCGGGGGGCGCGAACAATGAGCAGTTCTTC.

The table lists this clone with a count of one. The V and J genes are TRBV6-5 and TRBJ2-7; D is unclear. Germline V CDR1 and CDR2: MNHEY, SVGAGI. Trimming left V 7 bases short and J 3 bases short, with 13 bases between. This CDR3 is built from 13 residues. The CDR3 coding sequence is TGTGCCAGCACGGGTGACGCCTACTACGAGCAGTACTTC. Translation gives CASTGDAYYEQYF.

CDR3 in amino acids: CAWDTGGYGYTF. As DNA, the CDR3 is TGTGCCTGGGATACAGGGGGCTATGGCTACACCTTC. This chain joins TRBV30 and TRBJ1-2; TRBD1 agrees at 8 bases. The CDR3 is made up of 12 amino acids. The V gene end was trimmed by 5 bases and the J gene end by 4 bases; junction bases not matched to a gene: 3. Per the germline V gene, CDR1 is GTSNPN and CDR2 is SVGIG (reference sequence).

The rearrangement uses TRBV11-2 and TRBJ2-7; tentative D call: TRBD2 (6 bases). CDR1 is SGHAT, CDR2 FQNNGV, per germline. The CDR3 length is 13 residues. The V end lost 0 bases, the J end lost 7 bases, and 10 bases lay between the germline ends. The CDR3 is CASSLDGGIEQYF. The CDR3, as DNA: TGTGCCAGCAGCTTAGATGGGGGGATAGAGCAGTACTTC.

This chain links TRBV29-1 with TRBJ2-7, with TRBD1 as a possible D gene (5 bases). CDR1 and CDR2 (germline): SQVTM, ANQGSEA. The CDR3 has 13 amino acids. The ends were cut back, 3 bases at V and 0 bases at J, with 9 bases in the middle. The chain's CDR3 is CSVETESSYEQYF. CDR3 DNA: TGCAGCGTTGAGACAGAGAGCTCCTACGAGCAGTACTTC.

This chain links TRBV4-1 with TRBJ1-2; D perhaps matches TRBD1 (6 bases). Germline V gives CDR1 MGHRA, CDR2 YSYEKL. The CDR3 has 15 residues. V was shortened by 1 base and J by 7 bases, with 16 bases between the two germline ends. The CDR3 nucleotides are TGCGCCAGCAGCCAAGTGACAGGCCCACAGGTTGGCTACACCTTC. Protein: CASSQVTGPQVGYTF.

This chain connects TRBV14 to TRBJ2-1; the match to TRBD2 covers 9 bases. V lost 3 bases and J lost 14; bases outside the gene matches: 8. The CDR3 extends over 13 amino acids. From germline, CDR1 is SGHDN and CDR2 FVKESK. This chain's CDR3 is CASSQLVSGGEFF. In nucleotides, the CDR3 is TGTGCCAGCAGCCAGCTCGTTAGCGGGGGTGAGTTCTTC.

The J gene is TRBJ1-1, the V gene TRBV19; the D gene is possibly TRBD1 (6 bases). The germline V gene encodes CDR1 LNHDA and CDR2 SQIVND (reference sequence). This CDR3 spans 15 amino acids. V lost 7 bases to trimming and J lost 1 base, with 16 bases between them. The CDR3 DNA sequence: TGTGCCAGTACCAGTCTTCGGACAGCGAACACTGAAGCTTTCTTT. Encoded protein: CASTSLRTANTEAFF.

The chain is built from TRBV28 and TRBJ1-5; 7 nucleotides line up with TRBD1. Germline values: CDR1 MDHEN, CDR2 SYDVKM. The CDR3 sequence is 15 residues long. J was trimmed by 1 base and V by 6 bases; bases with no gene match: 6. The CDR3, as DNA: TGTGCCAGCAGGAAATCGACAGGGAGCAATCAGCCCCAGCATTTT. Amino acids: CASRKSTGSNQPQHF.